The following is a T cell receptor (beta chain) sequence with its context. This entry belongs to a study of long-term antiretroviral therapy in people with HIV. Germline lookup yields CDR1 GTSNPN and CDR2 SVGIG (reference sequence). The ends were cut back, 8 bases at V and 1 base at J, with 12 bases in the middle. CDR3 length equals 13 residues. Running of the v3.0 immunoSEQ assay took place at survey level. Repertoires were generated with immunoSEQ multiplex PCR, while TCRdb's copy carries only in-frame clones and drops some. The sample consists of over 25,000 clones, 80% to 90% of them appearing once. From each donor, at least one pre-ART PBMC sample and at least two post-ART PBMC samples were obtained. Every single participant having HIV got treatment inside the United States.

The sequencing used unsorted PBMCs, collected 3 years after starting antiretroviral therapy. V gene TRBV30 combines with J gene TRBJ1-5; a weak D match, TRBD1 (5 bases). The TCR sequence derives from a man aged 35 to 55 with HIV. The CDR3 reads CAGGTGSNQPQHF. In DNA form, the CDR3 reads TGTGCCGGTGGGACGGGGAGCAATCAGCCCCAGCATTTT.